Described below is a single TCR beta chain sequence and its context. In the original analysis: Researchers report that nucleated cell counts were estimated from reference gene primer amplification. Profiling relied on immunoSEQ multiplex PCR, and the TCRdb table lists in-frame clones only, not all of them. For V, J and clone size, that table is used; D and trimming come from the DNA. Of more than 350,000 clones listed, approximately 87% were seen once; the top ten hold about a tenth. Germline V gene lookup returns CDR1 GTSNPN and CDR2 SVGIG (reference sequence). This CDR3 has 16 residues. Trimming left V 2 bases short and J 1 base short, with 14 bases between. This specimen belongs to a study of blood T cell repertoires in COVID-19. The wider study: T cells, B-cell-depleted T cells, or PBMCs supplied cDNA or gDNA.

The chain is built from TRBV30 and TRBJ2-2; D is possibly TRBD1 (5 bases). The sequence derives from a woman aged 50 to 60 who had recovered from COVID-19. Sequenced material: PBMCs or T cells enriched from blood (not recorded which). DNA of the CDR3: TGTGCCTGGAGTAGGTCAGGGTCCGGGAACACCGGGGAGCTGTTTTTT. It specifies CAWSRSGSGNTGELFF.